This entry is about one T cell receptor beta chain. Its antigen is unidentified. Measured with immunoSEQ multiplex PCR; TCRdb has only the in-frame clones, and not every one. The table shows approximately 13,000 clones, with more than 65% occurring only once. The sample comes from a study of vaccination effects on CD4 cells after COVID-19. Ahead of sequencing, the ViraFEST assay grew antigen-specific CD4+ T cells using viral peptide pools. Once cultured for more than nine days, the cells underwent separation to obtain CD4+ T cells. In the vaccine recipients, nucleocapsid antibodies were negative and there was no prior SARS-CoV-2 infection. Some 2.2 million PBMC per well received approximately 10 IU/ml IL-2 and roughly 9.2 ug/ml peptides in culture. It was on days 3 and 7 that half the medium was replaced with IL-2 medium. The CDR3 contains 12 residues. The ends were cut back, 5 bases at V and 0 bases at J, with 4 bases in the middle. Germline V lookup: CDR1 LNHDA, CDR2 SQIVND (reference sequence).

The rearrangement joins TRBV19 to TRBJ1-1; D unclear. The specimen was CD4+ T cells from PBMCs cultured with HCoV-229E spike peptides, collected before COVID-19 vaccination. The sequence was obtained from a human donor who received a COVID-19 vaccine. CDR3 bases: TGTGCCAGTAGTCGGGTGAACACTGAAGCTTTCTTT. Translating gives CASSRVNTEAFF.